Listed below are T cell receptor beta chains from one sample, sequenced in a study of T-cell reconstitution after alpha-beta-depleted transplantation in children. One entry per CDR3 protein results from TCRdb running MiXCR on the PCR reads. The data contain more than 200,000 distinct CDR3 sequences, about 8.2% of them singletons. The sequencing here drew on PBMCs, mostly from graft donor cells, taken 360 days after TCRalphabeta/CD19-depleted stem cell transplant. Source of these receptors: a male patient between 2 and 10 years old who had a stem cell transplant for acute myeloid leukemia, so the T cells may come from the graft donor. CDR3s include the opening cysteine and the closing phenylalanine or tryptophan. A D gene is named only where the DNA matches it firmly. Size tells how often a clone was seen (once, few, many) or the class of an expanded clone, and some rows leave it out.

cdr3_length,v_call,clone_size,j_call,d_call,cdr3_aa,cdr3_nt
15,TRBV5-6,NA,TRBJ2-7,NA,CASSHLVGGSYEQYF,TGTGCCAGCAGTCACCTGGTCGGAGGTTCCTACGAGCAGTACTTC
8,TRBV20-1,many,TRBJ2-1,NA,CSANEQFF,TGCAGTGCAAATGAGCAGTTCTTC
12,TRBV5-5,NA,TRBJ2-1,NA,CASSHHYNEQFF,TGTGCCAGCAGTCACCACTACAATGAGCAGTTCTTC
12,TRBV7-9,many,TRBJ2-2,NA,CASSSSTGELFF,TGTGCCAGCAGCTCCTCTACCGGGGAGCTGTTTTTT
15,TRBV12-3/TRBV12-4,many,TRBJ2-3,NA,CASSFGRPGTDTQYF,TGTGCCAGCAGTTTTGGGAGGCCCGGCACAGATACGCAGTATTTT
13,TRBV5-6,NA,TRBJ1-5,NA,CASANGEGQPQHF,TGTGCCAGTGCTAACGGAGAGGGTCAGCCCCAGCATTTT
19,TRBV4-2,many,TRBJ2-1,TRBD2,CASSQVLAGVTSSYNEQFF,TGTGCCAGCAGCCAAGTGCTAGCGGGGGTGACGAGCTCCTACAATGAGCAGTTCTTC
11,TRBV29-1,few,TRBJ1-4,NA,CSGTSGEKLFF,TGCAGCGGAACCTCGGGGGAAAAACTGTTTTTT
18,TRBV29-1,many,TRBJ2-1,TRBD1,CSVTGTGVRGGSYNEQFF,TGCAGCGTGACCGGGACAGGGGTGCGTGGAGGCTCCTACAATGAGCAGTTCTTC
15,TRBV27,few,TRBJ2-1,TRBD2,CASSPRTSGIREQFF,TGTGCCAGCAGTCCCCGGACTAGCGGGATCCGTGAGCAGTTCTTC
13,TRBV7-2,few,TRBJ2-7,NA,CASSLDPGLSQYF,TGTGCCAGCAGCTTAGACCCGGGTCTATCGCAGTACTTC
12,TRBV7-2,many,TRBJ2-3,NA,CASSPRADTQYF,TGTGCCAGCAGCCCAAGAGCAGATACGCAGTATTTT
14,TRBV19,few,TRBJ2-3,TRBD1,CASSTDRGADTQYF,TGTGCCAGTAGTACCGACAGGGGTGCAGATACGCAGTATTTT
16,TRBV6-2/TRBV6-3,many,TRBJ2-1,TRBD2,CASSYSRASGSHEQFF,TGTGCCAGCAGTTACTCTCGGGCTAGCGGGAGTCATGAGCAGTTCTTC
12,TRBV29-1,many,TRBJ1-2,NA,CSVDTDYYGYTF,TGCAGCGTTGACACCGATTACTATGGCTACACCTTC
17,TRBV19,few,TRBJ1-4,NA,CASSIAIRDGVNEKLFF,TGTGCCAGTAGTATCGCTATCCGGGACGGAGTTAATGAAAAACTGTTTTTT
14,TRBV7-9,many,TRBJ2-7,NA,CASSFSRAGDEQYF,TGTGCCAGCAGCTTTTCCAGGGCGGGCGACGAGCAGTACTTC
19,TRBV4-2,NA,TRBJ2-1,NA,CASSPSLFDEPPLGNEQFF,TGTGCCAGCAGCCCCTCTCTCTTCGACGAGCCCCCCTTGGGCAATGAGCAGTTCTTC
16,TRBV12-3/TRBV12-4,many,TRBJ2-1,TRBD2,CASSWLAGGPFHEQFF,TGTGCCAGCAGTTGGCTTGCGGGGGGGCCCTTCCATGAGCAGTTCTTC
12,TRBV29-1,many,TRBJ2-4,NA,CSGLIAKNIQYF,TGCAGCGGCTTAATAGCCAAAAACATTCAGTACTTC
13,TRBV7-2,NA,TRBJ2-1,NA,CASTTGLYNEQFF,TGTGCCAGCACCACGGGACTCTACAATGAGCAGTTCTTC
15,TRBV7-2,few,TRBJ2-7,TRBD1,CASSLVRGQGYEQYF,TGTGCCAGCAGCTTAGTCCGGGGACAGGGCTACGAGCAGTACTTC
11,TRBV12-5,many,TRBJ2-1,NA,CASGLMAGLFF,TGTGCTAGTGGTTTGATGGCGGGGCTGTTCTTC
18,TRBV12-3/TRBV12-4,NA,TRBJ1-5,TRBD1,CASSLTPDRFLSNQPQHF,TGTGCCAGCAGTTTAACCCCGGACAGGTTCTTGAGCAATCAGCCCCAGCATTTT
13,TRBV29-1,few,TRBJ2-1,NA,CSVHPNWYNEQFF,TGCAGCGTTCATCCCAATTGGTACAATGAGCAGTTCTTC
13,TRBV12-3/TRBV12-4,many,TRBJ2-7,NA,CASSFGGTYEQYF,TGCGCCAGCAGCTTCGGGGGAACCTACGAGCAGTACTTC
16,TRBV2,many,TRBJ1-3,NA,CASSTSGRESRNTIYF,TGTGCCAGCTCCACTTCGGGCAGGGAAAGTCGAAACACCATATATTTT
14,TRBV6-2/TRBV6-3,many,TRBJ1-1,NA,CASSITRRGTEAFF,TGTGCCAGCAGCATTACAAGGAGGGGAACTGAAGCTTTCTTT
14,TRBV7-6,few,TRBJ2-1,TRBD2,CASSFAGGRQEQFF,TGTGCCAGCAGCTTTGCGGGGGGCCGACAGGAGCAGTTCTTC
17,TRBV4-3,few,TRBJ2-5,NA,CASSQDLSGAYQETQYF,TGCGCCAGCAGCCAAGACCTTTCGGGCGCCTACCAAGAGACCCAGTACTTC
15,TRBV7-9,NA,TRBJ2-5,NA,CASSVLGHGQETQYF,TGTGCCAGCAGCGTGCTGGGGCATGGTCAAGAGACCCAGTACTTC
13,TRBV28,NA,TRBJ2-7,NA,CATGGTAPYEQYF,TGTGCCACCGGGGGGACAGCTCCCTACGAGCAGTACTTC
13,TRBV10-3,many,TRBJ2-2,NA,CAISESVGGELFF,TGTGCCATCAGTGAGTCGGTTGGCGGGGAGCTGTTTTTT
16,TRBV28,NA,TRBJ1-4,NA,CASSLFGGATNEKLFF,TGTGCCAGCAGTTTATTCGGGGGGGCAACTAATGAAAAACTGTTTTTT
14,TRBV5-5,NA,TRBJ2-1,NA,CASSSLEARGEQFF,TGTGCCAGCAGCTCCTTGGAGGCCCGGGGAGAGCAGTTCTTC
14,TRBV20-1,few,TRBJ2-3,NA,CSARDPTLTDTQYF,TGCAGTGCTAGAGATCCCACTCTCACAGATACGCAGTATTTT